Listed here are 2 T cell receptor beta chains from one sample, sequenced in a study of T cells in Graves' hyperthyroidism and ophthalmopathy. Amplification targeted TCR beta CDR3 regions from RNA transcripts. With the HTBI primer set, the TCR CDR3 went through a first round of RT-PCR. TCRdb reprocessed the multiplex PCR reads with MiXCR, giving one entry per CDR3 protein. The sample lists about 98,000 distinct CDR3 sequences, around 40% occurring once. Sequencing used peripheral blood or thyroid tissue (not recorded which). The receptor set was obtained from a woman aged 30 to 39 with Graves' hyperthyroidism.

This clonotype has ten or more counts. This sequence joins TRBV3-1 and TRBJ2-5; 11 bases agree with TRBD2. CDR3 length: 15 amino acids. The germline CDR1 and CDR2 sequences are LGHDT and YNNKEL (reference sequence). Losses at the gene ends were 2 bases for V and 2 bases for J; bases not matched to a gene: 1. The CDR3 nucleotides are TGTGCCAGCAGCCAAAGACTAGCGGGACAAGAGACCCAGTACTTC. The encoded protein is CASSQRLAGQETQYF.

This clonotype was counted a single time. A single base separates this from a much larger clone, so it may be a read error. The chain recombines TRBV7-9 with TRBJ1-4; tentatively, D is TRBD1 (5 bases). CDR3 length equals 16 residues. The germline V gene encodes CDR1 SEHNR and CDR2 FQNEAQ (reference sequence). The CDR3 nucleotides read TGTGTCAGCAGCCAAAAAAAGGGGCAGTATAATGAAAAACTGTTTTTT. Translating it yields CVSSQKKGQYNEKLFF.